The rows below give T cell receptor beta chains drawn from one sample of a study of blood T cell repertoires in COVID-19. Sequencing used immunoSEQ multiplex PCR; TCRdb keeps in-frame clones, though not all of them. This table holds about 400,000 clones, about 90% found once. The sample taken for sequencing was PBMCs or T cells enriched from blood (not recorded which). The receptor set was obtained from a woman between 18 and 30 years old with acute COVID-19. Both conserved end residues are part of each CDR3. D genes are given only for firm matches. Where a row states a size, it is once, few, many or the class of an expanded clone; other rows omit it.

>TRBJ2-2|.|TRBD1|TRBV18
CASSPNRGDTGELFF
TGTGCCAGCTCACCCAACAGGGGGGACACCGGGGAGCTGTTTTTT
>TRBJ2-7|.|.|TRBV4-1
CASSRPDSYEQYF
TGCGCCAGCAGCCGCCCGGACAGCTACGAGCAGTACTTC
>TRBJ2-2|.|.|TRBV28
CASSLPGELFF
TGTGCCAGCAGCCTTCCTGGGGAGCTGTTTTTT
>TRBJ1-4|.|.|TRBV27
CASSDGGGQTNEKLFF
TGTGCCAGCAGTGACGGGGGTGGGCAGACTAATGAAAAACTGTTTTTT
>TRBJ1-6|once|TRBD1|TRBV5-6
CASSPQGERRSPLHF
TGTGCCAGCAGCCCCCAGGGGGAAAGGAGATCACCCCTCCACTTT
>TRBJ2-5|.|.|TRBV9
CASSVGTARETQYF
TGTGCCAGCAGCGTAGGAACAGCCAGGGAGACCCAGTACTTC
>TRBJ2-3|once|TRBD2|TRBV2
CASTPSRGGKDTQYF
TGTGCCAGCACCCCTTCGCGGGGGGGAAAAGATACGCAGTATTTT
>TRBJ1-2|.|TRBD1|TRBV5-4
CASSLGAGTGEGYTF
TGTGCCAGCAGCTTGGGGGCCGGGACAGGGGAAGGCTACACCTTC
>TRBJ1-1|.|.|TRBV5-4
CASSLATQGNTEAFF
TGTGCCAGCAGCTTGGCCACACAGGGGAACACTGAAGCTTTCTTT
>TRBJ1-6|.|TRBD1|TRBV11-2
CASSQRQGHNSPLHF
TGTGCCAGCAGCCAGCGACAGGGCCATAATTCACCCCTCCACTTT
>TRBJ1-2|.|.|TRBV6-5
CASSYLGQFRNYGYTF
TGTGCCAGCAGTTACTTGGGGCAGTTTCGTAACTATGGCTACACCTTC
>TRBJ1-6|.|TRBD1|TRBV28
CASKLIRAGGSPLHF
TGTGCCAGCAAGCTTATCCGGGCAGGGGGTTCACCCCTCCACTTT
>TRBJ2-5|.|TRBD2|TRBV27
CASSLGEPGLAGARGETQYF
TGTGCCAGCAGTTTAGGGGAACCGGGACTAGCGGGAGCACGGGGGGAGACCCAGTACTTC
>TRBJ1-2|.|.|TRBV5-1
CASSPRDIAYGYTF
TGCGCCAGCAGCCCCCGGGACATCGCATATGGCTACACCTTC
>TRBJ1-1|.|TRBD1|TRBV6-4
CASSEDRGAEAFF
TGTGCCAGCAGTGAAGACAGGGGAGCTGAAGCTTTCTTT
>TRBJ1-1|.|.|TRBV19
CASSIWGREGTEAFF
TGTGCCAGTAGTATTTGGGGCAGGGAGGGAACTGAAGCTTTCTTT
>TRBJ1-5|.|TRBD1|TRBV28
CATRQGLSNQPQHF
TGTGCCACCCGACAGGGATTAAGCAATCAGCCCCAGCATTTT
>TRBJ2-7|.|TRBD2|TRBV7-8
CASSLGLAGGSYEQYF
TGTGCCAGCAGCTTAGGACTAGCGGGAGGTTCCTACGAGCAGTACTTC
>TRBJ1-5|.|.|TRBV15
CATSRDKGSNQPQHF
TGTGCCACCAGCAGAGATAAGGGGAGCAATCAGCCCCAGCATTTT
>TRBJ2-7|.|TRBD1|TRBV6-5
CASRRGQAAYEQYF
TGTGCCAGCAGGCGAGGACAGGCCGCCTACGAGCAGTACTTC
>TRBJ1-6|.|TRBD1|TRBV6-5
CASRGGQGRNSPLHF
TGTGCCAGCAGGGGCGGACAGGGCCGGAATTCACCCCTCCACTTT
>TRBJ2-3|.|TRBD2|TRBV13
CASSYGTSGRAVDTQYF
TGTGCCAGCAGCTACGGGACTAGCGGGAGGGCCGTAGATACGCAGTATTTT
>TRBJ2-3|.|TRBD2|TRBV27
CASSWREGSLYTQYF
TGTGCCAGCAGTTGGCGGGAGGGCTCCCTTTATACGCAGTATTTT
>TRBJ1-6|.|TRBD1|TRBV4-1
CASSQVQFTGARGSPLHF
TGCGCCAGCAGCCAAGTACAATTTACAGGGGCGCGGGGTTCACCCCTCCACTTT
>TRBJ2-1|.|TRBD2|TRBV9
CASSVEAGGRNEQFF
TGTGCCAGCAGCGTAGAGGCGGGAGGGCGCAATGAGCAGTTCTTC
>TRBJ2-3|.|TRBD2|TRBV11-2
CASSLDPAGGTDTQYF
TGTGCCAGCAGCTTAGATCCGGCGGGGGGCACAGATACGCAGTATTTT
>TRBJ2-1|.|TRBD1|TRBV19
CASGGQSSYNEQFF
TGTGCCAGTGGGGGACAGTCCTCCTACAATGAGCAGTTCTTC
>TRBJ2-7|.|TRBD1|TRBV7-3
CASSSGTGGFGQYF
TGTGCCAGCAGCTCCGGGACAGGTGGATTTGGGCAGTACTTC
>TRBJ2-2|.|.|TRBV4-3
CASSLGRRAGELFF
TGCGCCAGCAGCCTGGGGCGCCGGGCCGGGGAGCTGTTTTTT
>TRBJ1-2|.|.|TRBV4-1
CASSQGLTEVYNYGYTF
TGCGCCAGCAGCCAGGGTCTGACAGAAGTCTATAACTATGGCTACACCTTC
>TRBJ1-5|.|.|TRBV6-5
CASSIVKSDQPQHF
TGTGCCAGCAGCATTGTTAAGAGTGATCAGCCCCAGCATTTT
>TRBJ1-3|.|.|TRBV11-2
CASSLVAGRNSGNTIYF
TGTGCCAGCAGCTTAGTGGCGGGGAGGAACTCTGGAAACACCATATATTTT
>TRBJ1-5|.|TRBD1|TRBV28
CATSQGDGNQPQHF
TGTGCCACCTCACAGGGGGATGGCAATCAGCCCCAGCATTTT
>TRBJ1-2|.|TRBD1|TRBV20-1
CSASTQSTGWGGYTF
TGCAGTGCTAGTACCCAATCGACAGGGTGGGGTGGCTACACCTTC
>TRBJ2-3|.|.|TRBV28
CASSFRGDTQYF
TGTGCCAGCAGTTTCCGCGGGGATACGCAGTATTTT
>TRBJ1-2|.|TRBD1|TRBV12-3/TRBV12-4
CASSPTGAGYTF
TGTGCCAGCAGTCCAACAGGGGCGGGCTACACCTTC
>TRBJ2-7|.|.|TRBV6-1
CASSEGTQGREQYF
TGTGCCAGCAGTGAAGGTACACAGGGCCGGGAGCAGTACTTC
>TRBJ1-6|.|.|TRBV5-6
CASSGGSSYNSPLHF
TGTGCCAGCTCCGGGGGGAGCTCCTATAATTCACCCCTCCACTTT
>TRBJ2-1|.|TRBD2|TRBV9
CASTVGGGSYNEQFF
TGTGCCAGCACCGTCGGCGGGGGGTCCTACAATGAGCAGTTCTTC
>TRBJ2-5|.|TRBD1|TRBV11-2
CASSPTKTGGWETQYF
TGTGCCAGCAGCCCAACCAAGACAGGGGGCTGGGAGACCCAGTACTTC
>TRBJ1-2|.|.|TRBV9
CASTPIKGGGNGYTF
TGTGCCAGCACCCCGATAAAGGGAGGAGGTAATGGCTACACCTTC
>TRBJ2-3|.|.|TRBV7-2
CASSPRVADTQYF
TGTGCCAGCAGCCCACGGGTAGCAGATACGCAGTATTTT
>TRBJ1-2|.|TRBD1|TRBV5-1
CASSSRQGNYGYTF
TGCGCCAGCAGCTCCAGACAGGGTAACTATGGCTACACCTTC
>TRBJ1-3|.|.|TRBV12-3/TRBV12-4
CASRVGGTNTIYF
TGTGCCAGCAGGGTGGGAGGGACAAACACCATATATTTT
>TRBJ2-2|once|TRBD2|TRBV10-1
CASGGTSGSTGELFF
TGCGCCAGCGGGGGGACTAGCGGGAGTACCGGGGAGCTGTTTTTT
>TRBJ2-7|.|TRBD1|TRBV5-6
CASSLGQGASGQYF
TGTGCCAGCAGCTTGGGCCAGGGGGCTTCGGGGCAGTACTTC
>TRBJ2-5|.|.|TRBV7-3
CASSLNREETQYF
TGTGCCAGCAGCTTAAACAGGGAAGAGACCCAGTACTTC
>TRBJ2-1|.|.|TRBV19
CASSIAPAGSSYNEQFF
TGTGCCAGTAGTATAGCCCCAGCGGGTAGCTCCTACAATGAGCAGTTCTTC
>TRBJ2-2|.|TRBD2|TRBV7-7
CASSLERGTNTGELFF
TGTGCTAGCAGCTTAGAGCGGGGGACGAACACCGGGGAGCTGTTTTTT
>TRBJ1-2|.|TRBD1|TRBV28
CASSLGGQWRNGYTF
TGTGCCAGCAGTTTAGGGGGACAGTGGCGGAATGGCTACACCTTC
>TRBJ1-6|.|.|TRBV27
CASSPGDLGSPLHF
TGTGCCAGCAGTCCAGGGGACCTGGGTTCACCCCTCCACTTT